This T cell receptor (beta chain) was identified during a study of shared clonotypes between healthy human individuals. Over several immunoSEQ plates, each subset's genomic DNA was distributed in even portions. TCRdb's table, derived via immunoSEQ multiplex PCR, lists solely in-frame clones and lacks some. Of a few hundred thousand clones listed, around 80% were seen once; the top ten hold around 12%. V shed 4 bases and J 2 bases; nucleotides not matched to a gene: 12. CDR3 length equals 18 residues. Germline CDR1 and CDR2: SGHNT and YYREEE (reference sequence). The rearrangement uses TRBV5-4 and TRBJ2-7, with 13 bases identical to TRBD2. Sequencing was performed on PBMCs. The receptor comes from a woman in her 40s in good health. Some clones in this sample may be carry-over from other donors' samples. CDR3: CASSQEGTGLAGPYEQYF. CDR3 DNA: TGTGCCAGCAGCCAAGAGGGGACGGGACTAGCGGGACCCTACGAGCAGTACTTC.